The 2 T cell receptor beta chains below all came from one sample that was sequenced in a study of cytomegalovirus exposure and HLA in healthy donors. Use of 60 Vbeta and 13 Jbeta primers characterized the PCR. The protocol was immunoSEQ multiplex PCR, while the TCRdb copy is restricted to in-frame clones and leaves out a portion. The sample has 100,000 to 120,000 clones; 75% to 80% are singletons. Source material: PBMCs. The receptors derive from a woman under 40 in good health and CMV-seronegative.

V is TRBV30 and J is TRBJ2-2; D may be TRBD2 (6 bases). Trimming took 4 bases from V and 5 from J, leaving 14 bases between them. Germline CDR1 is GTSNPN and CDR2 is SVGIG (reference sequence). CDR3 length: 14 residues. The CDR3 reads CAWTQGLYTGELFF. The DNA for the CDR3 is TGTGCCTGGACCCAAGGACTATATACCGGGGAGCTGTTTTTT.

The CDR3 region has the DNA TGTGCCAGCAGGGGGACAGGGGTGCAGCCCCAGCATTTT. It translates to CASRGTGVQPQHF. The chain joins TRBV2 to TRBJ1-5; TRBD1 matches at 10 bases. V gave up 6 bases and J gave up 7 bases; unmatched junction bases: 3. This CDR3 comprises 13 residues. CDR1 and CDR2 (germline): SNHLY, FYNNEI.